This note documents a single TCR beta chain sequence. These data come from a study of shared clonotypes between healthy human individuals. Germline V lookup: CDR1 SGHTA, CDR2 FQGNSA. The CDR3 has 15 residues. V gave up 5 bases and J gave up 0 bases, with 14 bases separating them. Assay used: immunoSEQ multiplex PCR; TCRdb lists only in-frame clones, some missing. Of about 380,000 clones listed, about 96% are singletons. The chain carries TRBV7-2 and TRBJ2-7; D may be TRBD1 or TRBD2 (5 bases each). This receptor was taken from a man aged 25-40 years in good health. Sequences were obtained from memory CD8+ T cells sorted from blood. The sample's subset: CD45RO+ cells pooled with CCR7-negative TemRA cells. The CDR3 loop reads CASSIGLGDSYEQYF. In nucleotides, the CDR3 is TGTGCCAGCAGCATCGGACTGGGGGACTCCTACGAGCAGTACTTC.